What follows are 22 T cell receptor beta chains derived from one specimen sequenced in a study of cytomegalovirus exposure and HLA in healthy donors (dated by TCRdb to about 2017). The method behind the library was the immunoSEQ multiplex PCR assay. In TCRdb, the immuneACCESS table is reduced to in-frame sequences with V and J assigned. These tables do not hold every clone; where another copy was compared, an unresolved V gene accounts for under half, and the others remain unexplained. The sample table records a few hundred thousand clones; around 91% of these occur just once. Under 0.4% of the sample belongs to the ten largest clones. The sequencing sample was made of PBMCs. Receptors originate from a woman under 30 in good health and CMV-seronegative.

The chain joins TRBV18 to TRBJ1-1; D is ambiguous. Trimming shortened V by 3 bases and J by 5 bases, and 10 bases separated the two germline ends. Germline V lookup: CDR1 KGHSH, CDR2 LQKENI. This CDR3 spans 13 amino acids. The CDR3 reads CASSPTTQTEAFF. Written as DNA, the CDR3 is TGTGCCAGCTCACCCACGACTCAGACTGAAGCTTTCTTT. Based on the CDR3 plus reference TRBV18 and TRBJ1-1, the full variable domain is NAGVMQNPRHLVRRRGQEARLRCSPMKGHSHVYWYRQLPEEGLKFMVYLQKENIIDESGMPKERFSAEFPKEGPSILRIQQVVRGDSAAYFCASSPTTQTEAFFGQGTRLTVV.

This clone was seen a handful of times. The genes are TRBV28 and TRBJ1-6, with D unresolved. CDR1 is MDHEN, CDR2 SYDVKM, per germline. The CDR3 has 12 amino acids. V was trimmed by 10 bases and J by 13 bases, leaving 17 bases between them. CDR3 nucleotides: TGTGCCACCACAATGTCGGCGGCCCCCCTCCACTTT. This sequence encodes CATTMSAAPLHF.

This clone is a singleton in its sample. The chain carries TRBV5-1 and TRBJ2-5; TRBD2 might be the D (7 bases). V dropped 2 bases and J dropped 4 bases, with 12 bases sitting between them. From germline, CDR1 is SGHRS and CDR2 YFSETQ. The CDR3 is 14 residues long. The CDR3 loop reads CASSFGGGGETQYF. The CDR3 DNA reads TGCGCCAGCAGCTTTGGGGGGGGCGGAGAGACCCAGTACTTC.

This clone appeared once. The V call is TRBV6-5, the J call TRBJ1-1; TRBD1 agrees at 9 bases. Germline lookup yields CDR1 MNHEY and CDR2 SVGAGI. V trimming: 4 bases; J trimming: 1 base; junction bases outside the gene matches: 4. The length of the CDR3 is 15 residues. CDR3 in DNA: TGTGCCAGCAGTTTAAACAGGGGGCCGAACACTGAAGCTTTCTTT. It yields the protein CASSLNRGPNTEAFF.

The rearrangement uses TRBV7-9 and TRBJ2-1, with TRBD2 as a possible D gene (6 bases). V was clipped by 6 bases and J by 5 bases, with 17 bases between them. Per germline, CDR1 SEHNR and CDR2 FQNEAQ (reference sequence). This CDR3 spans 15 amino acids. CDR3 amino acids: CASSPPGGRDNEQFF. CDR3 bases: TGTGCCAGCAGTCCGCCCGGGGGACGGGACAATGAGCAGTTCTTC.

The rearrangement joins TRBV5-1 to TRBJ1-5; D is unresolved. Trimming removed 5 bases at V and 2 bases at J, with 14 bases between. CDR3 size: 15 residues. Germline V CDR1 and CDR2: SGHRS, YFSETQ. CDR3 sequence: CASRFTYRGNQPQHF. The CDR3 nucleotides read TGCGCCAGCAGATTTACTTATCGGGGCAATCAGCCCCAGCATTTT.

The chain has TRBV30 and TRBJ2-7, with 8 bases that match TRBD1. Germline V gives CDR1 GTSNPN, CDR2 SVGIG (reference sequence). The CDR3 runs 13 residues. V was pared by 3 bases and J by 6 bases, with 7 bases of the junction left unmatched. CDR3 loop: CAWSPDRGAEQYF. The CDR3 DNA reads as TGTGCCTGGAGCCCCGACAGGGGTGCCGAGCAGTACTTC.

The chain carries TRBV6-1 and TRBJ1-1; the D gene is possibly TRBD1 (5 bases). Germline CDR1 is MNHNS and CDR2 is SASEGT. V lost 3 bases to trimming and J lost 5 bases, with 19 bases between them. This CDR3 has 16 amino acids. CDR3 residues: CASSDYFPGLGTEAFF. The CDR3 DNA reads as TGTGCCAGCAGTGACTATTTCCCGGGACTCGGAACTGAAGCTTTCTTT.

This rearrangement joins TRBV6-5 to TRBJ2-1, with D maybe TRBD2 (7 bases). CDR1 is MNHEY, CDR2 SVGAGI, per germline. This CDR3 is 12 amino acids long. V dropped 9 bases and J dropped 7 bases, with 13 bases sitting between them. CDR3 sequence: CASGGGLNEQFF. The CDR3 DNA is TGTGCCAGTGGGGGGGGCCTGAATGAGCAGTTCTTC.

The chain uses TRBV6-6 and TRBJ2-2; 7 bases agree with TRBD1. V trimming: 7 bases; J trimming: 4 bases; junction bases outside the gene matches: 9. The CDR3 consists of 15 residues. Germline V gene data show CDR1 as MNHNY and CDR2 as SVGAGI (reference sequence). The CDR3 nucleotides read TGTGCCAGCATCTCCCGACAGGGTAGCACCGGGGAGCTGTTTTTT. Translation gives CASISRQGSTGELFF.

J is TRBJ2-7 and V is TRBV29-1, with 10 bases aligning to TRBD2. V lost 4 bases to trimming and J lost 6 bases; unmatched junction nucleotides: 6. The CDR3 totals 13 residues. CDR1 is SQVTM and CDR2 is ANQGSEA in the germline V gene. DNA for the CDR3: TGCAGCGTTGTTGGGCTAGCGGGGGTCGAGCAGTACTTC. Amino acids: CSVVGLAGVEQYF.

This chain uses TRBV5-1 with TRBJ1-4; D is ambiguous. Germline V gene data show CDR1 as SGHRS and CDR2 as YFSETQ. The V end was cut by 4 bases, the J end by 5 bases, with 15 bases between. The CDR3 runs 15 residues. The DNA for the CDR3 is TGCGCCAGCAGCGAAATGACATCGACAAATGAAAAACTGTTTTTT. Its protein product is CASSEMTSTNEKLFF.

The rearrangement uses TRBV10-3 and TRBJ1-2; 8 positions agree with TRBD1. Per the germline V gene, CDR1 is ENHRY and CDR2 is SYGVKD. The CDR3 spans 15 residues. Trimming took 4 bases from V and 4 from J; bases not matched to a gene: 8. The DNA of the CDR3 is TGTGCCATCAGTGCTTCGGGACAGGTCGTCTATGGCTACACCTTC. This gives the protein CAISASGQVVYGYTF.

This clone was observed a handful of times. This chain links TRBV13 with TRBJ1-4; D perhaps matches TRBD1 (6 bases). The CDR3 totals 13 residues. V was cut by 0 bases and J by 7 bases, with 6 bases left in between. The germline CDR1 and CDR2 sequences are PRHDT and FYEKMQ (reference sequence). The CDR3 reads CASSLGGGEKLFF. The CDR3 DNA follows: TGTGCCAGCAGCTTAGGAGGGGGTGAAAAACTGTTTTTT.

This clone was observed once. The chain joins TRBV6-1 to TRBJ1-2; 8 nucleotides match TRBD1. The V segment lost 6 bases and the J segment 2 bases; nucleotides outside the gene matches: 5. Germline CDR1 reads MNHNS; CDR2 reads SASEGT. The CDR3 spans 14 residues. The CDR3, as DNA: TGTGCCAGCAGCCCCAGGGGGCCGAACTATGGCTACACCTTC. Translating gives CASSPRGPNYGYTF.

This chain connects TRBV28 to TRBJ1-1; tentatively, D is TRBD1 (6 bases). The germline V and J ends were trimmed by 8 bases and 1 base, with 8 bases remaining between them. From germline, CDR1 is MDHEN and CDR2 SYDVKM. The CDR3 is 12 residues long. CDR3 DNA sequence: TGTGCCAGCGCACAGGGGAACACTGAAGCTTTCTTT. Residues: CASAQGNTEAFF.

The rearrangement uses TRBV2 and TRBJ2-1, with a possible D match to TRBD2 (6 bases). Germline V gene lookup returns CDR1 SNHLY and CDR2 FYNNEI. Trimming removed 9 bases from V and 8 bases from J, with 17 bases in between. This CDR3 region has 13 residues. CDR3 region: CASTGSGEYEQFF. CDR3 coding DNA: TGTGCCAGTACCGGGAGCGGCGAGTATGAGCAGTTCTTC.

V is TRBV7-7 and J is TRBJ2-3; 8 bases fit TRBD1. V shed 1 base, J shed 1 base, and the junction held 4 bases outside the gene matches. The CDR3 consists of 16 residues. Germline-derived CDR1 and CDR2 are SSHAT and FNYEAQ (reference sequence). CDR3 DNA sequence: TGTGCCAGCAGCTTAGACTCACAGGGGGGCACAGATACGCAGTATTTT. As protein: CASSLDSQGGTDTQYF.

The chain uses TRBV28 and TRBJ2-6; D is uncertain. The CDR3 is made up of 15 amino acids. Germline CDR1 MDHEN, CDR2 SYDVKM. V lost 2 bases and J lost 0, with 5 bases in between. The CDR3 DNA reads TGTGCCAGCAGTTTAATCGGCTCTGGGGCCAACGTCCTGACTTTC. It specifies CASSLIGSGANVLTF.

This chain connects TRBV28 to TRBJ2-2; tentative D call: TRBD2 (5 bases). The V end lost 3 bases, the J end lost 7 bases, and 9 bases lay between the germline ends. The germline gives CDR1 MDHEN, CDR2 SYDVKM. This CDR3 contains 13 residues. CDR3 coding DNA: TGTGCCAGCAGTTTCAGCGAGGGCGGGGAGCTGTTTTTT. Protein: CASSFSEGGELFF.

The chain couples TRBV9 to TRBJ2-1; D is undetermined. V was cut by 3 bases and J by 6 bases, with 16 bases left in between. Germline assignment: CDR1 SGDLS and CDR2 YYNGEE. This CDR3 region has 15 residues. Here the CDR3 reads CASSEDLRSSNEQFF. In DNA, the CDR3 is TGTGCCAGCAGCGAAGACTTGAGGAGTTCCAATGAGCAGTTCTTC.

The chain combines TRBV7-9 with TRBJ2-5; 9 nucleotides agree with TRBD1. The CDR3 spans 16 residues. V trimming: 1 base; J trimming: 5 bases; junction bases outside the gene matches: 8. Germline CDR1 reads SEHNR; CDR2 reads FQNEAQ (reference sequence). The CDR3 here is CASSLGPGQGRETQYF. The CDR3 DNA follows: TGTGCCAGCAGCTTAGGTCCGGGACAGGGAAGGGAGACCCAGTACTTC.